This is a list of T cell receptor beta chains from one sample in a study of cytomegalovirus exposure and HLA in healthy donors. The assay was immunoSEQ multiplex PCR, and TCRdb's table has in-frame clones only and misses some. Of some 150,000 clones listed, roughly three quarters are singletons. Material: PBMCs. The receptors derive from a woman between 40 and 55 years old in good health and CMV-seropositive. CDR3s include the opening cysteine and the closing phenylalanine or tryptophan. A D gene is named only where the DNA matches it firmly.

>TRBD2|TRBJ2-5|TRBV7-9|13
CASSTAGGETQYF
TGTGCCAGCAGCACCGCGGGGGGGGAGACCCAGTACTTC
>TRBD2|TRBJ2-1|TRBV10-1|19
CASTEMGGGGGFSYNEQFF
TGCGCCAGCACTGAAATGGGCGGGGGTGGGGGGTTCTCCTACAATGAGCAGTTCTTC
>-|TRBJ2-2|TRBV14|22
CASSQDRPERDRKPTNTGELFF
TGTGCCAGCAGCCAAGATCGTCCCGAACGCGACAGGAAACCTACGAACACCGGGGAGCTGTTTTTT
>TRBD2|TRBJ2-1|TRBV30|13
CAWSSRGMGEQFF
TGTGCCTGGAGTTCGCGGGGGATGGGTGAGCAGTTCTTC
>TRBD1|TRBJ2-7|TRBV27|15
CASSLRDRGPYEQYF
TGTGCCAGCAGCCTCCGGGACAGGGGACCCTACGAGCAGTACTTC
>-|TRBJ2-7|TRBV9|14
CASSPLGTSYEQYF
TGTGCCAGCAGCCCCCTCGGGACATCCTACGAGCAGTACTTC
>TRBD1|TRBJ2-5|TRBV7-2|15
CASSPQQGARQTQYF
TGTGCCAGCAGCCCCCAACAGGGGGCGCGGCAGACCCAGTACTTC
>-|TRBJ1-2|TRBV2|14
CASTEDLRIYGYTF
TGTGCCAGCACTGAAGATCTCAGAATCTATGGCTACACCTTC
>TRBD2|TRBJ2-1|TRBV6-1|17
CASSEVVAGGRMNEQFF
TGTGCCAGCAGTGAAGTGGTAGCGGGGGGGCGGATGAATGAGCAGTTCTTC
>TRBD1|TRBJ1-2|TRBV19|14
CASRPGQGHYGYTF
TGTGCCAGTAGACCCGGACAGGGGCACTATGGCTACACCTTC
>TRBD1|TRBJ2-7|TRBV5-4|16
CASSLVGQGKGDEQYF
TGTGCCAGCAGCTTGGTCGGACAGGGGAAAGGCGACGAGCAGTACTTC
>TRBD1|TRBJ1-2|TRBV6-5|16
CASSYSDRAPFYGYTF
TGTGCCAGCAGTTACTCCGACAGGGCCCCTTTCTATGGCTACACCTTC
>-|TRBJ2-3|TRBV5-4|15
CASSFRRDLTDTQYF
TGTGCCAGCAGCTTTCGGCGGGACCTCACAGATACGCAGTATTTT
>-|TRBJ2-3|TRBV11-2|14
CASSLGTSTDTQYF
TGTGCCAGCAGCTTAGGAACTAGCACAGATACGCAGTATTTT
>-|TRBJ1-2|TRBV2|12
CAGGALRHGYTF
TGTGCCGGCGGCGCGCTGAGGCATGGCTACACCTTC
>TRBD1|TRBJ2-5|TRBV7-9|17
CASSLKGQGEVTETQYF
TGTGCCAGCAGCTTAAAAGGACAGGGGGAAGTGACAGAGACCCAGTACTTC
>TRBD2|TRBJ2-3|TRBV7-9|15
CASSSSGGGWDTQYF
TGTGCCAGCAGCTCTTCGGGGGGGGGTTGGGATACGCAGTATTTT
>-|TRBJ2-2|TRBV2|16
CASSDPGLMNTGELFF
TGTGCCAGCAGCGATCCGGGACTCATGAACACCGGGGAGCTGTTTTTT
>-|TRBJ2-7|TRBV19|10
CAGDRRPQYF
TGTGCCGGCGACAGGCGTCCGCAGTACTTC
>-|TRBJ2-7|TRBV9|15
CASSVSGAGTYEQYF
TGTGCCAGCAGCGTTTCAGGGGCGGGCACCTACGAGCAGTACTTC
>-|TRBJ2-5|TRBV19|14
CASSSGGGKETQYF
TGTGCCAGTAGTTCGGGCGGAGGAAAAGAGACCCAGTACTTC
>-|TRBJ2-7|TRBV7-9|13
CASSGGPSYEQYF
TGTGCCAGCAGCGGAGGGCCCTCCTACGAGCAGTACTTC
>TRBD1|TRBJ1-1|TRBV30|13
CAWSRDRRTEAFF
TGTGCCTGGAGTAGGGACAGGCGGACTGAAGCTTTCTTT
>-|TRBJ2-1|TRBV5-1|16
CASSLVAGSSYNEQFF
TGCGCCAGCAGCTTGGTGGCGGGGAGCTCCTACAATGAGCAGTTCTTC
>TRBD1|TRBJ1-5|TRBV19|16
CASSNQQGISNQPQHF
TGTGCCAGTAGTAATCAACAGGGGATTAGCAATCAGCCCCAGCATTTT
>TRBD1|TRBJ1-5|TRBV2|16
CASSESGQGVGQPQHF
TGTGCCAGCAGTGAATCGGGACAGGGGGTCGGTCAGCCCCAGCATTTT